A single sample gave rise to the 20 T cell receptor beta chains below, sequenced in a study of blood T cell repertoires in COVID-19. Clones were read by immunoSEQ multiplex PCR, and TCRdb kept only the in-frame ones, dropping some. Here the sample spans about 60,000 clones, around 93% being singletons. Sequences were obtained from peripheral blood. All receptors derive from a human donor in a cohort sampled during active COVID-19.

The V and J genes are TRBV7-2 and TRBJ1-2; 7 bases align to TRBD1. Germline assignment: CDR1 SGHTA and CDR2 FQGNSA. The J segment lost 4 bases and the V segment lost 5 bases, leaving 13 bases of the junction unmatched. There are 16 residues in the CDR3. Here the CDR3 reads CASSRSTGPSPYGYTF. CDR3 sequence (DNA): TGTGCCAGCAGCAGATCGACAGGGCCGAGCCCCTATGGCTACACCTTC. Complete variable domain (other parts from reference TRBV7-2 and TRBJ1-2): GAGVSQSPSNKVTEKGKDVELRCDPISGHTALYWYRQSLGQGLEFLIYFQGNSAPDKSGLPSDRFSAERTGGSVSTLTIQRTQQEDSAVYLCASSRSTGPSPYGYTFGSGTRLTVV.

The gene calls are TRBV7-9 and TRBJ1-1, with D perhaps TRBD1 (5 bases). V was trimmed by 5 bases and J by 4 bases, leaving 20 bases between them. From germline, CDR1 is SEHNR and CDR2 FQNEAQ (reference sequence). The CDR3 has 16 residues. CDR3 protein: CASSVRQILGITEAFF. The CDR3 nucleotides are TGTGCCAGCAGCGTCCGACAGATACTCGGTATCACTGAAGCTTTCTTT. Full variable domain (remainder filled in from reference TRBV7-9 and TRBJ1-1): DTGVSQNPRHKITKRGQNVTFRCDPISEHNRLYWYRQTLGQGPEFLTYFQNEAQLEKSRLLSDRFSAERPKGSFSTLEIQRTEQGDSAMYLCASSVRQILGITEAFFGQGTRLTVV.

As regards this clone: At the DNA level, this CDR3 is encoded by other sequences in the same sample as well. This chain joins TRBV9 and TRBJ2-6, with D possibly being TRBD2 (7 bases). Trimming removed 5 bases from V and 4 bases from J, with 10 bases in between. Germline CDR1 and CDR2: SGDLS and YYNGEE. The CDR3 extends over 14 amino acids. CDR3 region: CASRGGPGANVLTF. The CDR3 DNA sequence: TGTGCCAGCAGGGGGGGGCCCGGGGCCAACGTCCTGACTTTC.

The CDR3 protein is CASSQELKGAYEQYF. Written as DNA, the CDR3 is TGCGCCAGCAGCCAAGAGCTAAAGGGGGCCTACGAGCAGTACTTC. This rearrangement joins TRBV4-3 to TRBJ2-7; D is possibly TRBD1 (6 bases). Germline V gives CDR1 LGHNA, CDR2 YSLEER. There are 15 residues in the CDR3. V was clipped by 0 bases and J by 2 bases, with 11 bases between them.

V and J are TRBV3-1 (or the pseudogene TRBV3-2) and TRBJ2-1; TRBD2 agrees at 8 bases. CDR1 and CDR2 (germline): LGHDT, YNNKEL (reference sequence). J lost 7 bases, V lost 8 bases, and 10 bases had no gene match. The CDR3 is made up of 14 amino acids. This CDR3 reads CASLLAGSANEQFF. Written as DNA, the CDR3 is TGTGCCAGCTTATTAGCGGGGAGCGCAAATGAGCAGTTCTTC.

The rearrangement links TRBV6-5 to TRBJ1-5; 7 nucleotides match TRBD1. CDR1 and CDR2 (germline): MNHEY, SVGAGI. The CDR3 runs 14 residues. V dropped 6 bases and J dropped 2; count of bases not matched to a gene: 4. CDR3 in amino acids: CASSQQGRNQPQHF. CDR3 sequence (DNA): TGTGCCAGCAGCCAACAGGGGCGCAATCAGCCCCAGCATTTT.

J is TRBJ2-3 and V is TRBV7-6; 14 nucleotides align to TRBD2. With V trimmed by 2 bases and J by 8 bases, 9 bases remained unmatched. Germline values: CDR1 SGHVS, CDR2 FNYEAQ. The CDR3 covers 17 residues. The CDR3 DNA reads TGTGCCAGCAGCTTAACCCCCGGACTAGCGGGAGGAGGTACGCAGTATTTT. Amino acids: CASSLTPGLAGGGTQYF.

This chain uses TRBV19 with TRBJ2-5; tentative D call: TRBD1 (5 bases). This CDR3 contains 17 residues. V was pared by 5 bases and J by 4 bases, with 23 bases between. The germline CDR1 and CDR2 sequences are LNHDA and SQIVND (reference sequence). CDR3 DNA sequence: TGTGCCAGTAGTTTTGTATTCTCTAGGGGATCTTCAGAGACCCAGTACTTC. Translated: CASSFVFSRGSSETQYF.

The sample holds one count of this clone. The chain carries TRBV19 and TRBJ2-1; weak D call: TRBD2 (6 bases). Trimming pared 6 bases from V and 6 bases from J, leaving 12 bases between. The CDR3 is made up of 13 amino acids. Germline V gene lookup returns CDR1 LNHDA and CDR2 SQIVND (reference sequence). The CDR3 spells CASRSSGLNEQFF. DNA for the CDR3: TGTGCCAGTAGAAGTAGCGGTCTCAATGAGCAGTTCTTC.

The V gene is TRBV15, the J gene TRBJ2-1; 13 bases are shared with TRBD2. Trimming removed 8 bases from V and 14 bases from J; junction bases left unmatched: 18. Germline assignment: CDR1 LNHNV and CDR2 YYDKDF (reference sequence). CDR3 length: 16 amino acids. The CDR3 region is CATGGPGLAGSGSEFF. CDR3 coding DNA: TGTGCCACCGGGGGCCCGGGACTAGCGGGGAGTGGGTCGGAGTTCTTC.

This sequence joins TRBV6-5 and TRBJ1-6; the D is unclear. The CDR3 runs to 14 residues. The V gene's germline CDR1 is MNHEY and CDR2 SVGAGI. Trimming stripped 8 bases from V and 0 bases from J, with 8 bases between. CDR3 region: CASGSSSYNSPLHF. The CDR3, as DNA: TGTGCCAGCGGCTCCAGCTCCTATAATTCACCCCTCCACTTT.

This chain's CDR3 is CASSLRSNTGELFF. CDR3 DNA sequence: TGCGCCAGCAGCCTGAGATCGAACACCGGGGAGCTGTTTTTT. The gene calls are TRBV5-1 and TRBJ2-2; D is uncertain. V was cut by 4 bases and J by 0 bases, with 7 bases left in between. CDR3 size: 14 residues. Germline V CDR1 and CDR2: SGHRS, YFSETQ. Full variable domain (missing parts from reference TRBV5-1 and TRBJ2-2): KAGVTQTPRYLIKTRGQQVTLSCSPISGHRSVSWYQQTPGQGLQFLFEYFSETQRNKGNFPGRFSGRQFSNSRSEMNVSTLELGDSALYLCASSLRSNTGELFFGEGSRLTVL.

With regard to this clone: A junction end diverges from the germline sequence, so it may reflect a read error. The CDR3 DNA reads TGTGCTAGCAGCTCGCAACTAGCGGGAGCTCCCAATGAGCAGTTCTTC. Translating gives CASSSQLAGAPNEQFF. This sequence joins TRBV7-7 and TRBJ2-1, with 11 bases that match TRBD2. The CDR3 loop spans 16 amino acids. Germline V lookup: CDR1 SSHAT, CDR2 FNYEAQ (reference sequence).

This chain uses TRBV6-5 with TRBJ1-1; 8 bases map to TRBD1. The germline V gene encodes CDR1 MNHEY and CDR2 SVGAGI. This CDR3 spans 14 amino acids. The V gene end was trimmed by 10 bases and the J gene end by 1 base; junction bases not matched to a gene: 8. The CDR3 sequence: CATALTGANTEAFF. DNA of the CDR3: TGTGCCACCGCCTTGACAGGGGCGAACACTGAAGCTTTCTTT.

J is TRBJ1-1 and V is TRBV5-1; D gene ambiguous. The CDR3 totals 15 residues. Trimming took off 0 bases at V and 0 bases at J, with 9 bases between the two ends. Per the germline V gene, CDR1 is SGHRS and CDR2 is YFSETQ. CDR3 region: CASSLVAGMNTEAFF. The CDR3, as DNA: TGCGCCAGCAGCTTGGTTGCGGGTATGAACACTGAAGCTTTCTTT.

The chain joins TRBV19 to TRBJ2-2; D call uncertain. Germline CDR1 is LNHDA and CDR2 is SQIVND (reference sequence). The CDR3 totals 14 residues. V was shortened by 4 bases and J by 4 bases, with 10 bases between the two germline ends. The CDR3 loop is CASSNRERTGELFF. The CDR3 DNA sequence: TGTGCCAGTAGTAATCGAGAGCGCACCGGGGAGCTGTTTTTT.

The J gene is TRBJ2-5, the V gene TRBV6-2 or TRBV6-3; unclear D gene. Germline CDR1 and CDR2: MNHEY and SVGEGT. The V and J ends lost 2 bases and 7 bases respectively, with 8 bases between them. The CDR3 runs 12 residues. The CDR3 protein is CASSYARGTQYF. DNA for the CDR3: TGTGCCAGCAGTTACGCCCGAGGGACCCAGTACTTC.

The chain links TRBV6-6 to TRBJ1-3; 12 positions agree with TRBD1. Germline-derived CDR1 and CDR2 are MNHNY and SVGAGI (reference sequence). This CDR3 region has 15 residues. With V trimmed by 10 bases and J by 4 bases, 8 bases remained unmatched. CDR3 sequence: CATRDRGHSGNTIYF. In DNA form, the CDR3 reads TGTGCCACCCGGGACAGGGGGCATTCCGGAAACACCATATATTTT.

CDR3 nucleotides: TGTGCCAGTAGTATCCCAGGCATGAGCACTGAAGCTTTCTTT. Translated: CASSIPGMSTEAFF. The chain is built from TRBV19 and TRBJ1-1; D ambiguous. Trimming removed 3 bases at V and 4 bases at J, with 12 bases between. Germline V gene lookup returns CDR1 LNHDA and CDR2 SQIVND (reference sequence). This CDR3 region has 14 residues.

J is TRBJ2-7 and V is TRBV10-3; 7 bases align to TRBD1. Germline values: CDR1 ENHRY, CDR2 SYGVKD. The trim removed 10 bases at V and 0 bases at J, leaving 9 bases unmatched. The CDR3 covers 14 residues. The CDR3 sequence: CATAGDRSSYEQYF. The DNA for the CDR3 is TGTGCCACCGCCGGGGACAGAAGCTCCTACGAGCAGTACTTC.